This TCR beta chain was obtained from a study of vaccination effects on CD4 cells after COVID-19. General study points: Early post-infection timepoints were missing from the study, which also had few convalescent patients. After vaccination, at late timepoints, clones induced by infection and by vaccine contracted markedly.

Germline V gene lookup returns CDR1 MNHEY and CDR2 SVGEGT. There are 13 residues in the CDR3. Trimming cost V 2 bases and J 5 bases, with 9 bases left between them. Measured with immunoSEQ multiplex PCR; TCRdb has only the in-frame clones, and not every one. The sample gives 11,000 to 15,000 clones, over 65% of which show up once; roughly 24% is in the top ten. ViraFEST expansion of antigen-specific CD4+ T cells with viral peptide pools preceded sequencing. Subsequent to a culture period of about ten days, CD4+ T cells were isolated. Absence of prior SARS-CoV-2 infection characterized the vaccine recipients, who showed negative nucleocapsid antibodies. IL-2 medium was substituted for half the medium on days 3 and 7. This clone was counted only a few times. Its antigen is currently unknown.

The chain recombines TRBV6-2 or TRBV6-3 with TRBJ1-1; TRBD1 is a possible D gene (6 bases). The receptor was isolated from a human donor who received a COVID-19 vaccine. This specimen consisted of CD4+ T cells from PBMCs cultured with HCoV-229E spike peptides, obtained before COVID-19 vaccination. CDR3 sequence reads: CASSYGQGTEAFF. As DNA, the CDR3 is TGTGCCAGCAGTTACGGGCAGGGGACTGAAGCTTTCTTT.